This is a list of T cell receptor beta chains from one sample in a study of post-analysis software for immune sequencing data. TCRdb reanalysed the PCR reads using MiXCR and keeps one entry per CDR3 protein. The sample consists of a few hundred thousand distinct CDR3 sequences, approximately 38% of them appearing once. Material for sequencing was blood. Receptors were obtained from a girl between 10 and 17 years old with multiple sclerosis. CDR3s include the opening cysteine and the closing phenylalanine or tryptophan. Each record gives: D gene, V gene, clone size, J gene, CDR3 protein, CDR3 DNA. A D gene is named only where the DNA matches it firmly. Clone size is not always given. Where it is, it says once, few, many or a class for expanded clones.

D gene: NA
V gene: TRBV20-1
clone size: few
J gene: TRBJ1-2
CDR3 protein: CSAHHPGRSGYTF
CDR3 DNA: TGCAGTGCTCACCACCCGGGGCGGAGTGGCTACACCTTC

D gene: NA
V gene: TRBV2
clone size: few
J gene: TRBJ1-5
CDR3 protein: CASRMGHNSNQPQHF
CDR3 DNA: TGTGCCAGCAGGATGGGACACAATAGCAATCAGCCCCAGCATTTT

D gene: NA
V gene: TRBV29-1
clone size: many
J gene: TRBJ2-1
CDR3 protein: CSVDRGAADEQFF
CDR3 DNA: TGCAGCGTTGACAGAGGGGCGGCAGATGAGCAGTTCTTC

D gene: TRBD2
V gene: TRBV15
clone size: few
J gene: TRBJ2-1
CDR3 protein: CATSRSGLAGNNEQFF
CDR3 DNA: TGTGCCACCAGCAGATCGGGACTAGCGGGGAACAATGAGCAGTTCTTC

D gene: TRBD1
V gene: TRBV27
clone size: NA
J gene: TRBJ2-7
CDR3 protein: CTSSLSTGYEQYF
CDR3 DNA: TGTACCAGCAGTTTATCGACAGGGTACGAGCAGTACTTC

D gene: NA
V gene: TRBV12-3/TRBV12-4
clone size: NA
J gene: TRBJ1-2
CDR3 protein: CASSLSTAVRHYGCTF
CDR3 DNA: TGTGCCAGCAGCCTGTCAACAGCCGTCCGACACTATGGCTGCACCTTC

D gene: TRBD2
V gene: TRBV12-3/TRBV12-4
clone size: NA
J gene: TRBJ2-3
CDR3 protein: CASSVARAGGADTQYF
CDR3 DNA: TGTGCCAGCAGTGTAGCCCGGGCGGGGGGCGCAGATACGCAGTATTTT

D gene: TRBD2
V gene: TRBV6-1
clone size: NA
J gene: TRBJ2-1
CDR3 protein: CASSPGLAGGPRNEQFF
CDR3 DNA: TGTGCCAGCAGTCCCGGACTAGCGGGGGGGCCTCGGAATGAGCAGTTCTTC

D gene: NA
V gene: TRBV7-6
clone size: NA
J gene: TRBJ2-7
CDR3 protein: CASSLEWLDEQYF
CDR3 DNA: TGTGCCAGCAGCTTAGAATGGTTGGACGAGCAGTACTTC

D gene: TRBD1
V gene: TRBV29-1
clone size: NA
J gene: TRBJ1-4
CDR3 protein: CSGVLGQGEKLFF
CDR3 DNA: TGCAGCGGGGTCCTTGGACAGGGTGAAAAACTGTTTTTT

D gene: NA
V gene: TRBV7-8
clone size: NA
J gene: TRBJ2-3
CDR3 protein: CASSLGHRPTDTQYF
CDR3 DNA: TGTGCCAGCAGCTTAGGCCACCGACCCACAGATACGCAGTATTTT

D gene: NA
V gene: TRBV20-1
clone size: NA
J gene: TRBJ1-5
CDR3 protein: CSARLRKVSNQPQHF
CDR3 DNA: TGCAGTGCTAGGCTTCGAAAAGTTAGCAATCAGCCCCAGCATTTT

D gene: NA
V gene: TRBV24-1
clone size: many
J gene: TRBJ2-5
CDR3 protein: CATSDFHGDETQYF
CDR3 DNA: TGTGCCACCAGTGATTTCCATGGGGACGAGACCCAGTACTTC

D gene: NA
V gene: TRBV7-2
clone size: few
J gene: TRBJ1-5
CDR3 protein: CASSLNPGGSNQPQHF
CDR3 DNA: TGTGCCAGCAGCTTAAACCCTGGCGGTAGCAATCAGCCCCAGCATTTT

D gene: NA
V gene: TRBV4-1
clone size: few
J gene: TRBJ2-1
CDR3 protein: CASSQERGVLNEQFF
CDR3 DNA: TGCGCCAGCAGCCAAGAGAGAGGGGTTCTCAATGAGCAGTTCTTC

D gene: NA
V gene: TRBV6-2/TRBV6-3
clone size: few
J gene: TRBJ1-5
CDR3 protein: CASSYGPQPQHF
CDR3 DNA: TGTGCCAGCAGTTATGGGCCCCAGCCCCAGCATTTT